The 32 T cell receptor beta chains in this list originate from one sample, sequenced in a study of regulatory T cells in long-lasting Graves disease. Through Arm-PCR of CDR3 regions and iRepertoire HTBI primers, TCR beta libraries were built. In TCRdb, the multiplex PCR reads were re-called with MiXCR into one record per CDR3 protein. In the table there are some 200,000 distinct CDR3 sequences, approximately 18% of which are singletons. Noted time point: newly diagnosed GD, antithyroid drugs for less than 3 months. PBMC-extracted RNA yielded the TCR library. These same records also appear under a second study, on T cells in Graves' hyperthyroidism and ophthalmopathy.

This material consisted of peripheral blood mononuclear cells (PBMCs), taken at new diagnosis, from a patient treated with antithyroid drugs. Receptors originate from a woman aged 25-40 years with Graves disease.

Many counts were recorded for this clonotype. This chain joins TRBV12-3 or TRBV12-4 and TRBJ2-3; 8 bases match TRBD1. The V gene end was trimmed by 5 bases and the J gene end by 2 bases; junction bases not matched to a gene: 6. CDR3 length: 15 residues. The chain's CDR3 is CASSPDRGFTDTQYF. The DNA for the CDR3 is TGTGCCAGCAGTCCTGACAGGGGCTTCACAGATACGCAGTATTTT.

This clonotype was seen repeatedly, ten times or more. The rearrangement joins TRBV4-1 to TRBJ2-5; D is unresolved. The germline CDR1 and CDR2 sequences are MGHRA and YSYEKL. V lost 5 bases to trimming and J lost 0 bases, with 13 bases between them. This CDR3 has 15 residues. The CDR3 region has the DNA TGCGCCAGCAGCATCCAGGTCCGTAACCAAGAGACCCAGTACTTC. Its translation: CASSIQVRNQETQYF.

This clonotype was found many times. V and J are TRBV7-3 and TRBJ2-7; D gene unclear. CDR1 SGHTA and CDR2 FQGTGA come from the germline V gene. The CDR3 runs 16 residues. V was trimmed by 0 bases and J by 4 bases, leaving 16 bases between them. The CDR3 here is CASSLTYWADVYEQYF. The CDR3 DNA reads as TGTGCCAGCAGCTTAACATATTGGGCGGATGTTTACGAGCAGTACTTC.

This clonotype occurred many times. J is TRBJ2-6 and V is TRBV24-1; D is undetermined. Germline lookup yields CDR1 KGHDR and CDR2 SFDVKD. Between the trimmed V and J ends, which lost 5 bases and 1 base, there was a span of 11 bases. The CDR3 is 16 amino acids. This chain's CDR3 is CATSALDKSGANVLTF. The CDR3 DNA follows: TGTGCCACCAGTGCCCTCGACAAATCTGGGGCCAACGTCCTGACTTTC.

The chain joins TRBV13 to TRBJ2-1, with TRBD2 matching 13 bases. CDR1 PRHDT and CDR2 FYEKMQ come from the germline V gene (reference sequence). The CDR3 has 15 amino acids. V shed 5 bases and J 10 bases; nucleotides not matched to a gene: 8. The CDR3 bases are TGTGCCAGCAGCCTGGGACTAGCGGGGTCCGGAGAGCAGTTCTTC. Translated: CASSLGLAGSGEQFF.

For this clonotype: This probably arose from a read error, given a far larger clone one base away. This sequence joins TRBV6-5 and TRBJ1-1; D gene unclear. This CDR3 is 14 amino acids long. Germline CDR1 reads MNHEY; CDR2 reads SVGAGI. V was shortened by 4 bases and J by 0 bases, with 9 bases between the two germline ends. CDR3 sequence: CASSLDGLNTEAFF. The DNA of the CDR3 is TGTGCCAGCAGTTTGGACGGGCTGAACACTGAAGCTTTCTTT.

As regards this clonotype: A read error is the likely source, as a far larger clone sits one nucleotide away. The V and J genes are TRBV27 and TRBJ2-3, with 9 bases identical to TRBD1. The last part of the DNA fits TRBJ2-1 better; the J call may be wrong. CDR3 length: 15 residues. CDR1 is MNHEY, CDR2 SMNVEV, per germline (reference sequence). The CDR3 coding sequence is TGTGCCAGCAGTTCACCAGGACAGGGGAGCCACGAGCAGTTCTTC. Translation gives CASSSPGQGSHEQFF.

The chain recombines TRBV20-1 with TRBJ2-7; weak D call: TRBD2 (6 bases). CDR1 and CDR2 from the germline V gene are DFQATT and SNEGSKA (reference sequence). The germline V and J ends were trimmed by 4 bases and 3 bases, with 10 bases remaining between them. CDR3 length: 12 residues. CDR3 in amino acids: CSAKVGGYEQYF. CDR3 sequence (DNA): TGCAGTGCTAAAGTGGGAGGCTACGAGCAGTACTTC.

This clonotype was recorded at least ten times. The rearrangement joins TRBV5-1 to TRBJ2-7, with 7 bases lining up with TRBD2. The germline V gene encodes CDR1 SGHRS and CDR2 YFSETQ. The V gene end was trimmed by 2 bases and the J gene end by 3 bases; junction bases not matched to a gene: 11. The CDR3 has 16 residues. The CDR3 nucleotides read TGCGCCAGCAGCTTCTCCCCCAGGGAGGGCTTCTACGAGCAGTACTTC. Translating gives CASSFSPREGFYEQYF.

V and J are TRBV19 and TRBJ1-5; no clear D. The V and J ends lost 3 bases and 0 bases respectively, with 15 bases between them. The CDR3 consists of 17 residues. From germline, CDR1 is LNHDA and CDR2 SQIVND (reference sequence). CDR3 sequence reads: CASSIMGGRISNQPQHF. The DNA for the CDR3 is TGTGCCAGTAGTATTATGGGTGGACGGATTAGCAATCAGCCCCAGCATTTT.

This clonotype showed up many times. The CDR3 sequence: CASGTVSGNTIYF. The CDR3 DNA sequence: TGTGCCAGCGGGACGGTTTCTGGAAACACCATATATTTT. The chain uses TRBV3-1 and TRBJ1-3; maybe TRBD1 (5 bases). The CDR3 loop spans 13 amino acids. Germline lookup yields CDR1 LGHDT and CDR2 YNNKEL (reference sequence). V gave up 8 bases and J gave up 1 base, with 9 bases separating them.

This clonotype was seen only a few times. This chain uses TRBV7-2 with TRBJ2-2; TRBD1 is a possible D gene (7 bases). Germline V gene lookup returns CDR1 SGHTA and CDR2 FQGNSA. There are 16 residues in the CDR3. V shed 2 bases and J shed 4 bases, with 14 bases lying between them. The CDR3 nucleotides are TGTGCCAGCAGCTTAATGGCGCAGGGGGGCACCGGGGAGCTGTTTTTT. It translates to CASSLMAQGGTGELFF.

This clonotype was found many times. The chain couples TRBV12-3 or TRBV12-4 to TRBJ1-1; D unresolved. The CDR3 has 12 residues. Trimming took 5 bases from V and 4 from J, leaving 8 bases between them. The CDR3 coding sequence is TGTGCCAGCAGTACTACAACCACTGAAGCTTTCTTT. Residues: CASSTTTTEAFF.

This clonotype was seen repeatedly, ten times or more. The rearrangement links TRBV3-1 to TRBJ2-5, with TRBD1 matching over 7 bases. Germline-derived CDR1 and CDR2 are LGHDT and YNNKEL (reference sequence). With 3 bases clipped from V and 3 bases from J, the junction kept 4 bases outside the gene matches. This CDR3 has 14 amino acids. This CDR3 reads CASSQAGTEETQYF. The CDR3 nucleotides read TGTGCCAGCAGCCAGGCCGGGACAGAAGAGACCCAGTACTTC.

The rearrangement links TRBV7-2 to TRBJ2-1; tentatively, D is TRBD1 (6 bases). This CDR3 is built from 17 residues. Germline CDR1 and CDR2: SGHTA and FQGNSA. Trimming pared 5 bases from V and 3 bases from J, leaving 20 bases between. CDR3 bases: TGTGCCAGCAGCCCCCGTGTAGGGGGATTAGACTACAATGAGCAGTTCTTC. Translated: CASSPRVGGLDYNEQFF.

This clonotype was seen ten or more times. The chain is built from TRBV20-1 and TRBJ2-5; possibly TRBD2 for D (5 bases). With 6 bases removed from V and 4 bases from J, the gap between germline ends came to 18 bases. Per germline, CDR1 DFQATT and CDR2 SNEGSKA (reference sequence). The CDR3 spans 14 residues. CDR3 DNA sequence: TGCAGTGCGAGGGCGGGCCTTAGAGGAGAGACCCAGTACTTC. Protein sequence: CSARAGLRGETQYF.

This clonotype appeared many times. This chain uses TRBV6-1 with TRBJ1-1; D gene uncertain. Germline CDR1 and CDR2: MNHNS and SASEGT. The V end was cut by 4 bases, the J end by 3 bases, with 6 bases between. The CDR3 covers 12 residues. For the CDR3, the DNA is TGTGCCAGCAGTGTAATGGACACTGAAGCTTTCTTT. It codes for CASSVMDTEAFF.

With respect to this clonotype: The junction and the germline gene differ at one end; a read error may be behind it. This chain uses TRBV5-6 with TRBJ1-3; D might be TRBD1 (5 bases). CDR1 SGHDT and CDR2 YYEEEE come from the germline V gene. The CDR3 consists of 15 residues. CDR3 nucleotide sequence: TGTGCCAGCAGCTCGCCGGGACTATCTCGAAACACCATATGTTTT. It is translated as CASSSPGLSRNTICF. Complete variable domain (other parts from reference TRBV5-6 and TRBJ1-3): DAGVTQSPTHLIKTRGQQVTLRCSPKSGHDTVSWYQQALGQGPQFIFQYYEEEERQRGNFPDRFSGHQFPNYSSELNVNALLLGDSALYLCASSSPGLSRNTICFGEGSWLTVV.

This clonotype was recorded once. The chain uses TRBV2 and TRBJ2-2, with D perhaps matching TRBD1 (6 bases). The V end was cut by 7 bases, the J end by 1 base, with 13 bases between. Germline lookup yields CDR1 SNHLY and CDR2 FYNNEI. The CDR3 totals 15 residues. The CDR3 loop reads CASKPGTLNTGELFF. Written as DNA, the CDR3 is TGTGCCAGCAAGCCCGGGACACTGAACACCGGGGAGCTGTTTTTT.

This clonotype was seen ten or more times. The chain links TRBV10-3 to TRBJ1-4; TRBD1 matches at 8 bases. J gave up 6 bases and V 1 base, and 7 bases lay outside the gene matches. The CDR3 extends over 16 amino acids. The germline V gene encodes CDR1 ENHRY and CDR2 SYGVKD. The DNA for the CDR3 is TGTGCCATCAGTGAGTTACGTCCAGGGGGCCATGAAAAACTGTTTTTT. Its protein is CAISELRPGGHEKLFF.

This clonotype was picked up many times. V gene TRBV29-1 combines with J gene TRBJ2-1, with 11 nucleotides matching TRBD1. Germline values: CDR1 SQVTM, CDR2 ANQGSEA. Trimming cost V 7 bases and J 7 bases; bases outside gene matches: 6. The CDR3 extends over 13 amino acids. The CDR3 DNA sequence: TGCAGCGGGGGACAGGGGGTTAGGAATGAGCAGTTCTTC. As protein: CSGGQGVRNEQFF.

In its sample, this clonotype was seen many times. The rearrangement joins TRBV6-9 to TRBJ1-2, with a tentative D call TRBD1 (5 bases). Germline V lookup: CDR1 MNHGY, CDR2 SVAAGI. The CDR3 length is 14 residues. Trimming took off 3 bases at V and 3 bases at J, with 11 bases between the two ends. CDR3 bases: TGTGCCAGCAGTTACGCAGGGTTGGACTATGGCTACACCTTC. It translates to CASSYAGLDYGYTF.

This clonotype was recorded a few times. The gene calls are TRBV11-2 and TRBJ2-3; 7 positions agree with TRBD2. Losses at the gene ends were 3 bases for V and 2 bases for J; bases not matched to a gene: 14. CDR1 is SGHAT, CDR2 FQNNGV, per germline. The CDR3 has 18 residues. The CDR3 sequence is CASSFFPAGKTNTDTQYF. In DNA form, the CDR3 reads TGTGCCAGCAGCTTTTTCCCAGCGGGAAAAACGAACACAGATACGCAGTATTTT.

This clonotype has a count of ten or more. The chain uses TRBV30 and TRBJ2-3, with 7 bases matching TRBD2. V shed 1 base, J shed 5 bases, and the junction held 9 bases outside the gene matches. CDR1 is GTSNPN, CDR2 SVGIG, per germline (reference sequence). The CDR3 length is 15 residues. This CDR3 is CAWSGTGRPKDTQYF. Here the CDR3 DNA reads TGTGCCTGGAGTGGTACCGGGAGGCCCAAAGATACGCAGTATTTT.

Many counts were recorded for this clonotype. This chain joins TRBV7-3 and TRBJ2-5; 8 bases align to TRBD1. The CDR3 runs to 14 residues. CDR1 and CDR2 from the germline V gene are SGHTA and FQGTGA. J was trimmed by 5 bases and V by 6 bases; bases with no gene match: 8. CDR3 nucleotides: TGTGCCAGCAGTCAGGCAGGGGGCGGCGAGACCCAGTACTTC. It encodes CASSQAGGGETQYF.

This clonotype appeared many times. The chain couples TRBV3-1 to TRBJ2-2; D not certain. Germline V gives CDR1 LGHDT, CDR2 YNNKEL (reference sequence). The V and J ends lost 1 base and 6 bases respectively, with 3 bases between them. The CDR3 length is 12 residues. The CDR3, as DNA: TGTGCCAGCAGCCAAGTCTCCGGGGAGCTGTTTTTT. Translated: CASSQVSGELFF.

The table lists this clonotype with many counts. The chain couples TRBV7-9 to TRBJ2-3, with D perhaps matching TRBD2 (5 bases). The CDR3 runs to 18 residues. Germline assignment: CDR1 SEHNR and CDR2 FQNEAQ (reference sequence). Trimming cost V 1 base and J 2 bases, with 19 bases left between them. The CDR3 sequence: CASSLGVWERRTTDTQYF. In DNA, the CDR3 is TGTGCCAGCAGCTTAGGGGTGTGGGAAAGGAGGACCACAGATACGCAGTATTTT.

The DNA for the CDR3 is TGCAGCGTTCCCTTAGCGGGGCCCCAAGAGACCCAGTTCTTC. It is translated as CSVPLAGPQETQFF. The rearrangement joins TRBV29-1 to TRBJ2-1, with 8 positions matching TRBD2. The CDR3 runs to 14 residues. The germline V gene encodes CDR1 SQVTM and CDR2 ANQGSEA. V lost 5 bases and J lost 13; bases outside the gene matches: 16.

This clonotype was recorded a few times. This may stem from a read error, because a much larger clone lies one nucleotide away. The chain has TRBV12-3 or TRBV12-4 and TRBJ1-5; TRBD1 matches 7 bases. The CDR3 consists of 13 residues. With 5 bases clipped from V and 9 bases from J, the junction kept 7 bases outside the gene matches. The CDR3, as DNA: TGTGCCAGCAGTCAGGGGGGTGGTCGGCCCCAGCATTTT. It is translated as CASSQGGGRPQHF.

Only one count was recorded for this clonotype. Just one base apart from a much larger clone, this may be a read error. The chain combines TRBV7-2 with TRBJ2-5; 9 bases align to TRBD2. V lost 5 bases to trimming and J lost 2 bases; unmatched junction nucleotides: 9. Germline V gene data show CDR1 as SGHTA and CDR2 as FQGNSA. CDR3 length: 16 amino acids. CDR3 region: CASSLAGSGSQETQYF. The DNA of the CDR3 is TGTGCCAGCAGCCTGGCTGGTAGCGGGAGTCAAGAGACCCAGTACTTC.

This chain links TRBV12-5 with TRBJ2-3, with 9 bases matching TRBD2. J lost 4 bases, V lost 4 bases, and 24 bases had no gene match. The germline gives CDR1 LGHNT, CDR2 FRNRAP. The CDR3 runs to 21 residues. The CDR3 DNA is TGTGCTAGTGGTTCACCCAGTCCGGGACTAGCCAGAGTACAGAAGTCAGATACGCAGTATTTT. As protein: CASGSPSPGLARVQKSDTQYF.

Ten or more counts support this clonotype. The chain is built from TRBV28 and TRBJ2-5; D is perhaps TRBD1 or TRBD2 (5 bases each). CDR1 and CDR2 (germline): MDHEN, SYDVKM. V was shortened by 7 bases and J by 2 bases, with 26 bases between the two germline ends. This CDR3 is built from 18 residues. The CDR3 DNA is TGTGCCAGCACTCCCGGGGTGGTGGCCGGGGCTCCTCAAGAGACCCAGTACTTC. It translates to CASTPGVVAGAPQETQYF. Drawing the rest from reference TRBV28 and TRBJ2-5, the complete variable domain is DVKVTQSSRYLVKRTGEKVFLECVQDMDHENMFWYRQDPGLGLRLIYFSYDVKMKEKGDIPEGYSVSREKKERFSLILESASTNQTSMYLCASTPGVVAGAPQETQYFGPGTRLLVL.